This T cell receptor beta chain was sequenced for a study of T cells in Graves' hyperthyroidism and ophthalmopathy. The V end was cut by 0 bases, the J end by 2 bases, with 12 bases between. This CDR3 contains 16 residues. Per the germline V gene, CDR1 is SGHRS and CDR2 is YFSETQ. This clonotype was seen many times. Its antigen is still unknown. Study-wide results and caveats: Stable hyperthyroidism and ophthalmopathy were separated using 13 V-J signatures.

The investigators amplified TCR beta CDR3 regions from RNA transcripts. The primer set for the first-round RT-PCR of the TCR CDR3 was HTBI. TCRdb re-called the multiplex PCR reads with MiXCR, one entry per CDR3 protein. This table holds 550,000 to 850,000 distinct CDR3 sequences, roughly a sixth found once. The chain combines TRBV5-1 with TRBJ2-1, with D perhaps TRBD1 (5 bases). The specimen was blood. The TCR sequence derives from a woman between 50 and 59 years old with Graves' hyperthyroidism that later progressed to Graves' ophthalmopathy. CDR3 region: CASSLVGVGTYNEQFF. As DNA, the CDR3 is TGCGCCAGCAGCTTGGTAGGGGTTGGCACCTACAATGAGCAGTTCTTC. Full variable domain (missing parts from reference TRBV5-1 and TRBJ2-1): KAGVTQTPRYLIKTRGQQVTLSCSPISGHRSVSWYQQTPGQGLQFLFEYFSETQRNKGNFPGRFSGRQFSNSRSEMNVSTLELGDSALYLCASSLVGVGTYNEQFFGPGTRLTVL.